This T cell receptor (beta chain) emerged from a study of T cells in Graves' hyperthyroidism and ophthalmopathy. Germline CDR1 reads MNHEY; CDR2 reads SMNVEV (reference sequence). The CDR3 length is 14 residues. Trimming stripped 5 bases from V and 16 bases from J, with 21 bases between. The investigators amplified TCR beta CDR3 regions from RNA transcripts. The primer set for the first-round RT-PCR of the TCR CDR3 was HTBI. A single record per CDR3 protein comes from TCRdb applying MiXCR to the multiplex PCR reads. Counted here are roughly 290,000 distinct CDR3 sequences, roughly an eighth occurring once; the ten biggest clones make up less than 8%.

The sequenced material came from blood. The receptor was isolated from a woman aged 40 to 55 with Graves' hyperthyroidism. This sequence joins TRBV27 and TRBJ1-6; TRBD1 might be the D (5 bases). CDR3 bases: TGTGCCAGCAGTCCTTACACTGGTATTGAGGGGCTCCACTTT. Its protein is CASSPYTGIEGLHF.